These 4 T cell receptor beta chains came from one sample sequenced in a study of blood T cells in healthy people across ages. Primed by a sample-barcoded 5' primer and a J-beta primer mix, a second PCR proceeded for 7 to 11 cycles. MiXCR, run by TCRdb on the 5' RACE reads, gives a single entry per CDR3 protein. The repertoire holds approximately 1.5 million distinct CDR3 sequences, with about 31% as singletons. Specimen: blood. The receptors here all came from a woman in her thirties in good health.

This clonotype was detected only a few times. V gene TRBV20-1 combines with J gene TRBJ2-7; perhaps D is TRBD1 or TRBD2 (5 bases each). This CDR3 contains 13 residues. Germline V lookup: CDR1 DFQATT, CDR2 SNEGSKA (reference sequence). V lost 6 bases, J lost 2 bases, and 14 bases lay in between. CDR3 sequence reads: CSAPWDGTYEQYF. CDR3 nucleotide sequence: TGCAGTGCCCCGTGGGACGGGACCTACGAGCAGTACTTC.

The gene calls are TRBV20-1 and TRBJ2-6, with TRBD2 as a possible D gene (6 bases). The CDR3 spans 20 residues. Trimming removed 5 bases from V and 0 bases from J, with 26 bases in between. Germline lookup yields CDR1 DFQATT and CDR2 SNEGSKA (reference sequence). Written as DNA, the CDR3 is TGCAGTGCTTGGGCCGCCCTGAAAGCGGGCGGACACTCTGGGGCCAACGTCCTGACTTTC. Its translation is CSAWAALKAGGHSGANVLTF.

As to this clonotype: A read error is possible here, since a much larger clone lies one base away. The chain uses TRBV6-2 or TRBV6-3 and TRBJ2-3; D not certain. The germline V and J ends were trimmed by 5 bases and 5 bases, with 23 bases remaining between them. The germline gives CDR1 MNHEY, CDR2 SVGEGT. The CDR3 extends over 17 amino acids. CDR3 coding DNA: TGTGCCAGCAGTCCCATTAGCAGGTTCCCGGTCGGAGATACGCAGTATTTT. Protein sequence: CASSPISRFPVGDTQYF.

This clonotype occurred a few times. At one end, the junction sequence differs from germline, possibly due to a read error. V is TRBV6-1 and J is TRBJ2-1, with D maybe TRBD1 (5 bases). The V gene's germline CDR1 is MNHNS and CDR2 SASEGT. The CDR3 contains 13 residues. CDR3 amino acids: CAGSATDYNEQFF. For the CDR3, the DNA is TGTGCCGGCAGTGCGACAGATTACAATGAGCAGTTCTTC.